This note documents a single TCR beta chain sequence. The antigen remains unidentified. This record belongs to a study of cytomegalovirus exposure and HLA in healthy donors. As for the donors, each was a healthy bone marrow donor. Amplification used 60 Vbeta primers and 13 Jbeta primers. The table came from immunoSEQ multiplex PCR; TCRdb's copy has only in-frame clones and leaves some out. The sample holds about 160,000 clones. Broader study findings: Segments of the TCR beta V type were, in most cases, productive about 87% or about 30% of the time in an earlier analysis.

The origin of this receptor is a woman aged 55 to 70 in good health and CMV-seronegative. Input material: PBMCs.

CDR3 sequence: CASSLVQGQDEQYF. CDR3 nucleotide sequence: TGTGCCAGCAGCTTAGTTCAGGGCCAAGACGAGCAGTACTTC. The chain combines TRBV7-9 with TRBJ2-7; the D gene is possibly TRBD1 (5 bases). Germline loops: CDR1 SEHNR, CDR2 FQNEAQ (reference sequence). This CDR3 is built from 14 residues. Trimming took 1 base from V and 5 from J, leaving 12 bases between them.